This TCR beta chain was captured by sequencing in a study of OX40 agonist ivuxolimab in advanced cancers. Background for the entire study: The costimulatory receptor OX40 (CD134) was targeted by ivuxolimab, a fully human IgG2 agonistic monoclonal antibody. Intravenous ivuxolimab was administered to patients every 2 weeks at six dose levels: 0.01, 0.1, 0.3, 1.5, 3 and 10 mg/kg. Of the approximately 50 dose-escalation patients, hepatocellular carcinoma was present in approximately 20, melanoma in around 15, renal cell carcinoma in 9 and head and neck cancer in 9. The dose-escalation cohort was 82.7% male with a mean age of 60 years, ranging from 23 to 79. Prior anti-PD-1, anti-PD-L1 or anti-CTLA-4 therapy was permitted, and checkpoint inhibitors had been received by around 40% of dose-escalation patients. Partial responses occurred in three dose-escalation patients: two with cutaneous melanoma and one with hepatocellular carcinoma. Peripheral TCRbeta sequencing aimed to test whether ivuxolimab altered TCR sequence diversity and caused clonal T-cell expansion. The paper describes the monotherapy dose-escalation part (N ≈ 52 patients) of the phase I trial of ivuxolimab.

The trial excluded patients who had a history of autoimmune disease or were on systemic immunosuppression. Peripheral blood for TCR sequencing was collected from all dose cohorts at baseline, on cycle 4 day 1, and on cycle 7 day 1. Samples were obtained from an open-label, multicenter, first-in-human phase I dose-escalation trial of ivuxolimab. Adults with locally advanced or metastatic melanoma, renal cell carcinoma, hepatocellular carcinoma or head and neck squamous cell carcinoma were enrolled in the trial. CD4+ and CD8+ T cells were sorted separately from peripheral blood before TCR sequencing. What the work shows at the level of the full study, not this receptor alone: In the 0.1-3.0 mg/kg groups, partial responders had among the lowest normalized peripheral clonal expansion, particularly in CD8+ T cells. On average, CD8+ T cells showed more expanded clones than CD4+ T cells after ivuxolimab. At doses of 0.1 to 3.0 mg/kg, clonal expansion of both CD4+ and CD8+ T cells in blood was seen between baseline and week 6. Antigen specificity was not determined for the clonally expanded peripheral T cells. Low levels of normalized T-cell clonal expansion were also shown by some nonresponding patients.

To sequence the TCRbeta CDR3 region, genomic DNA was isolated from the sorted cells. The immunoSEQ Assay was used to sequence the TCRbeta CDR3 regions. What TCRdb holds here is the immuneACCESS table cut down to in-frame rearrangements. Part of the clones is not present; checked against another copy, under half of the missing clones reflect an unresolved V gene, and the others are unexplained. Here the sample has fewer than 80,000 clones; around 91% occur a single time. Jointly, the top ten make up 5.5% to 8% of the sample. About this clone: There is no known antigen for this receptor. The record has no base qualities; no much larger clone is one base away.

This sample comprised CD4+ or CD8+ T cells sorted from blood, obtained in a trial of the OX40 agonist ivuxolimab. The origin of this receptor is an adult with an advanced solid tumor such as melanoma, head and neck, liver or kidney cancer.

The CDR3 protein: CASSQTYGGTEAFF. The DNA is TGTGCCAGCAGCCAGACCTATGGGGGCACTGAAGCTTTCTTT. The chain is encoded by TRBV7-9 joined to TRBJ1-1; TRBD1 is possibly the D segment (5 matching bases). Trimming takes 5 bases from V and 4 bases from J, and the germline ends sit 14 bases apart. The CDR1 and CDR2 encoded by the germline V gene (reference sequence) are SEHNR and FQNEAQ. From the cysteine up to the phenylalanine, the CDR3 has a length of 14 residues. Only CDR3 DNA remains: 42 bases, in frame from the first base.